These 8 T cell receptor beta chains came from one sample sequenced in a study of shared clonotypes between healthy human individuals. Assay used: immunoSEQ multiplex PCR; TCRdb lists only in-frame clones, some missing. This table has 1.6 million or so clones, about 98.5% appearing once. Material for sequencing was naive CD4+ T cells sorted from blood. Subset denoted: CD45RA+ positively selected. These receptors originate from a man aged 25-45 years in good health.

J is TRBJ2-7 and V is TRBV6-1, with TRBD2 matching over 14 bases. The CDR3 loop spans 14 amino acids. Germline V gene data show CDR1 as MNHNS and CDR2 as SASEGT. The junction had 2 bases not matched to a gene; V was cut back by 7 bases and J by 3 bases. The chain's CDR3 is CASIGLAGGYEQYF. The DNA of the CDR3 is TGTGCCAGCATCGGACTAGCGGGAGGCTACGAGCAGTACTTC.

The CDR3 region has the DNA TGTGCCAGCAGGTATGGCGGGGCCTCCTACAATGAGCAGTTCTTC. Translating gives CASRYGGASYNEQFF. The genes are TRBV2 and TRBJ2-1, with D perhaps matching TRBD2 (6 bases). Per germline, CDR1 SNHLY and CDR2 FYNNEI. Deletions cut 6 bases from V and 0 bases from J, with 12 bases between. The CDR3 runs 15 residues.

The chain couples TRBV5-1 to TRBJ2-1; tentative D call: TRBD2 (6 bases). This CDR3 spans 18 amino acids. Germline V lookup: CDR1 SGHRS, CDR2 YFSETQ. V shed 2 bases and J shed 9 bases, with 27 bases lying between them. The CDR3: CASSFGRSSTPSVGEQFF. The DNA of the CDR3 is TGCGCCAGCAGCTTTGGACGCAGCTCGACCCCTAGCGTCGGTGAGCAGTTCTTC.

V gene TRBV7-8 combines with J gene TRBJ1-2, with 7 bases fitting TRBD1. The CDR3 is 13 residues long. The germline gives CDR1 SGHVS, CDR2 FQNEAQ. The V segment lost 5 bases and the J segment 8 bases; nucleotides outside the gene matches: 8. The CDR3 sequence is CASSPRDRAGYTF. The CDR3 coding sequence is TGTGCCAGCAGCCCAAGGGACAGAGCCGGCTACACCTTC.

V gene TRBV18 combines with J gene TRBJ2-1; D unresolved. Germline V lookup: CDR1 KGHSH, CDR2 LQKENI. CDR3 size: 14 residues. Trimming took off 5 bases at V and 0 bases at J, with 8 bases between the two ends. The CDR3 region is CASSKQSSYNEQFF. Written as DNA, the CDR3 is TGTGCCAGCTCAAAGCAGAGCTCCTACAATGAGCAGTTCTTC.

The chain couples TRBV30 to TRBJ1-1; D is ambiguous. With 0 bases removed from V and 5 bases from J, the gap between germline ends came to 10 bases. The CDR3 is made up of 13 amino acids. The germline CDR1 and CDR2 sequences are GTSNPN and SVGIG (reference sequence). CDR3 nucleotides: TGTGCCTGGAGTGTAGTATCTGGGACTGAAGCTTTCTTT. Residues: CAWSVVSGTEAFF.

This sequence joins TRBV19 and TRBJ2-7; D gene ambiguous. The CDR3 loop spans 12 amino acids. V was trimmed by 5 bases and J by 2 bases, leaving 7 bases between them. The germline V gene encodes CDR1 LNHDA and CDR2 SQIVND (reference sequence). CDR3 nucleotides: TGTGCCAGTAGTCCGGGTACCTACGAGCAGTACTTC. This sequence encodes CASSPGTYEQYF.

The V gene is TRBV15, the J gene TRBJ1-3; D is possibly TRBD1 (6 bases). The V gene's germline CDR1 is LNHNV and CDR2 YYDKDF (reference sequence). The CDR3 has 13 amino acids. V was pared by 9 bases and J by 4 bases, with 13 bases between. CDR3 nucleotides: TGTGCCACTCTTCAGGGGCACGGAAACACCATATATTTT. Translation: CATLQGHGNTIYF.